Following are 10 T cell receptor beta chains from one sample sequenced in a study of blood T cell repertoires in COVID-19. Libraries were prepared by immunoSEQ multiplex PCR; TCRdb keeps only in-frame clonotypes and omits some of them. The sample consists of 60,000 to 75,000 clones, 75% to 90% of them appearing once. The sample comprised peripheral blood. Receptors were obtained from a human donor in a cohort sampled during active COVID-19.

The chain joins TRBV10-3 to TRBJ2-3; a possible D gene is TRBD2 (5 bases). This CDR3 comprises 15 residues. The germline CDR1 and CDR2 sequences are ENHRY and SYGVKD. V lost 4 bases and J lost 2, with 13 bases in between. In DNA form, the CDR3 reads TGTGCCATCAGTGCCCGGGGTAGCGACACAGATACGCAGTATTTT. It encodes CAISARGSDTDTQYF.

DNA for the CDR3: TGTGCCAGCAGTGAAGCGATTCGAGGGAATGGCTACACCTTC. Protein product: CASSEAIRGNGYTF. The rearrangement joins TRBV2 to TRBJ1-2; D unresolved. The CDR3 consists of 14 residues. Trimming cost V 0 bases and J 6 bases, with 11 bases left between them. Germline-derived CDR1 and CDR2 are SNHLY and FYNNEI.

V usage is TRBV3-1 (or the pseudogene TRBV3-2) and J usage is TRBJ2-7; no reliable D call. With 2 bases removed from V and 3 bases from J, the gap between germline ends came to 5 bases. The CDR3 is 12 residues long. CDR1 is LGHDT and CDR2 is YNNKEL in the germline V gene (reference sequence). The DNA for the CDR3 is TGTGCCAGCAGCCAACACAGCTACGAGCAGTACTTC. Translation: CASSQHSYEQYF.

The CDR3 bases are TGTGCCAGCAGTTCCCCGGGGGAAGGGCAGTACGTC. Translation gives CASSSPGEGQYV. The chain couples TRBV6-5 to TRBJ2-7, with D possibly TRBD2 on 6 matching bases. V dropped 4 bases and J dropped 9 bases, with 13 bases sitting between them. CDR1 is MNHEY, CDR2 SVGAGI, per germline. The CDR3 covers 12 residues.

The chain links TRBV12-2 to TRBJ1-5; the table names TRBD1, a call not compared with the DNA. TRBV12-2 is classified as a pseudogene. The CDR3 has 13 residues. The CDR3 spells CARPTGPNQPQHF. The CDR3 nucleotides read TGTGCAAGACCAACAGGGCCCAATCAGCCCCAGCATTTT.

The CDR3 protein is CASSETDSEKLFF. DNA for the CDR3: TGCGCCAGCAGCGAAACGGACAGTGAAAAACTGTTTTTT. The chain employs TRBV5-1 and TRBJ1-4, with D possibly being TRBD1 (6 bases). Trimming removed 4 bases from V and 7 bases from J, with 11 bases in between. Germline V gene sequence: CDR1 SGHRS, CDR2 YFSETQ. The CDR3 spans 13 residues.

This chain joins TRBV10-1 and TRBJ2-3, with 10 bases lining up with TRBD2. Germline-derived CDR1 and CDR2 are WNHNN and SYGVQD (reference sequence). This CDR3 spans 16 amino acids. Unmatched junction bases numbered 13, after V lost 6 bases and J lost 7 bases. This CDR3 reads CASSRQGSGGANTQYF. The DNA for the CDR3 is TGCGCCAGCAGCCGACAGGGCAGCGGGGGGGCAAATACGCAGTATTTT.

Here the CDR3 reads CAIHPGEVHARLLPGSGNTIYF. CDR3 bases: TGTGCCATCCACCCTGGGGAGGTCCACGCCCGCCTACTCCCTGGCTCTGGAAACACCATATATTTT. The chain employs TRBV10-3 and TRBJ1-3; D is uncertain. The CDR3 has 22 amino acids. The germline CDR1 and CDR2 sequences are ENHRY and SYGVKD. Trimming removed 8 bases at V and 0 bases at J, with 35 bases between.

The genes are TRBV7-8 and TRBJ2-3; 12 nucleotides align to TRBD2. Germline CDR1 is SGHVS and CDR2 is FQNEAQ. CDR3 length: 19 amino acids. Trimming cost V 1 base and J 11 bases; bases outside gene matches: 19. Here the CDR3 DNA reads TGTGCCAGCAGCTTAGTTATACTAGCGGGGGGCAATTCATTCACAGGGCAGTATTTT. Protein: CASSLVILAGGNSFTGQYF.

The chain employs TRBV6-4 and TRBJ2-3; D unclear. The germline V gene encodes CDR1 MRHNA and CDR2 SNTAGT. The CDR3 consists of 12 residues. V was pared by 6 bases and J by 9 bases, with 13 bases between. Written as DNA, the CDR3 is TGTGCCAGCAGCTCTACCTCCGGGACGCAGTATTTT. This gives the protein CASSSTSGTQYF.